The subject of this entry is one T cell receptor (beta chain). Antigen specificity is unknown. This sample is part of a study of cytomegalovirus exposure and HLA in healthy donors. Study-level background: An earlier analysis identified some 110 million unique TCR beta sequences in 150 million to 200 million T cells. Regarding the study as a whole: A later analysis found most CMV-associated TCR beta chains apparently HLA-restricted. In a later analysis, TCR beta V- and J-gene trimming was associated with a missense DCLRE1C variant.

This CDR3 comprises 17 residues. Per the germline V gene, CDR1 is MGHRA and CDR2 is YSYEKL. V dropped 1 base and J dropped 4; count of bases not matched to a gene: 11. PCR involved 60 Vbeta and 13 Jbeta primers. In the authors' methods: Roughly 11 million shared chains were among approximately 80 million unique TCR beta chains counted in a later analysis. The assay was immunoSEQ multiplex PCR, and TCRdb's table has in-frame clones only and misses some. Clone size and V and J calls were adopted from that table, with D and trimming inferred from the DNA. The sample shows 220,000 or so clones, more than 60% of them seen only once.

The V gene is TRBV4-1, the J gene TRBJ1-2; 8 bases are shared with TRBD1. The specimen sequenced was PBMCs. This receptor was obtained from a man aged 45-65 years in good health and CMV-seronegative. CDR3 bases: TGCGCCAGCAGCCAAGGGGGACAGGCAACGATTAGCTATGGCTACACCTTC. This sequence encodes CASSQGGQATISYGYTF.